This TCR beta chain comes out of a study of T cell responses to AZD1222 COVID-19 vaccine. Study results and caveats: An increase in Spike-specific TCR breadth and depth was observed after two AZD1222 doses. Samples come after the peak T cell response, not at day 14.

Clones were read by immunoSEQ multiplex PCR, and TCRdb kept only the in-frame ones, dropping some. The top ten clones hold about a quarter of a sample with 120,000 or so clones, 75% to 85% of them seen once. CDR1 is SGHTA and CDR2 is FQGNSA in the germline V gene. The CDR3 has 15 amino acids. J lost 5 bases, V lost 1 base, and 6 bases had no gene match. Pooled in the analysis were second doses at about 4 or about 12 weeks. To note about this clone: No antigen is known for it.

The receptor was isolated from an adult who received the AZD1222 COVID-19 vaccine. The sequencing used peripheral blood, collected 28 days after the second AZD1222 dose. The chain uses TRBV7-2 and TRBJ2-5; 8 bases line up with TRBD2. CDR3 DNA: TGTGCCAGCAGCTTAGTCGGGACTAGGGGGGAGACCCAGTACTTC. Encoded protein: CASSLVGTRGETQYF. Using reference TRBV7-2 and TRBJ2-5 for the parts outside the CDR3, the full variable domain is GAGVSQSPSNKVTEKGKDVELRCDPISGHTALYWYRQSLGQGLEFLIYFQGNSAPDKSGLPSDRFSAERTGGSVSTLTIQRTQQEDSAVYLCASSLVGTRGETQYFGPGTRLLVL.